This entry concerns a single T cell receptor (beta chain). Its antigen is unknown. The data are from a study of blood T cells in healthy people across ages. CDR1 ENHRY and CDR2 SYGVKD come from the germline V gene. The CDR3 is made up of 16 amino acids. Trimming shortened V by 8 bases and J by 2 bases, and 20 bases separated the two germline ends. Using a J-beta primer mix together with a sample-barcoded 5' primer, a second PCR was run for about 7 to 12 cycles. From each sample, at least 2.5 million paired-end reads containing CDR3 were obtained. TCRdb reanalysed the 5' RACE reads using MiXCR and keeps one entry per CDR3 protein. The sample lists fewer than 600,000 distinct CDR3 sequences; roughly a quarter were seen once. Findings and limits, study-wide: There was a strong correlation between TCR beta diversity and naive T cell percentage.

This sample was shared with a second study, whose subject was T cells of mothers and their children.

This clonotype was obtained from a boy younger than 10 in good health. The chain employs TRBV10-3 and TRBJ2-3; D not resolved. The sample consisted of blood. The CDR3 region is CAIERGGSSFTDTQYF. CDR3 nucleotides: TGTGCCATCGAAAGAGGTGGAAGTAGCTTCACAGATACGCAGTATTTT.